These 12 T cell receptor beta chains came from one sample sequenced in a study of cytomegalovirus exposure and HLA in healthy donors. The primer mix had 60 Vbeta and 13 Jbeta primers. Method: immunoSEQ multiplex PCR; TCRdb's copy keeps in-frame clones and lacks some. The sample has 80,000 or so clones; roughly 80% are singletons. Sequencing input: PBMCs. These receptors were collected from a woman in her thirties or forties in good health and CMV-seronegative.

This sequence joins TRBV2 and TRBJ2-5, with 9 bases aligning to TRBD2. CDR1 is SNHLY, CDR2 FYNNEI, per germline. V lost 7 bases, J lost 0 bases, and 6 bases stayed unmatched. The CDR3 is 15 amino acids. DNA for the CDR3: TGTGCCAGCACAAGGGCTAGCGGGAACCAAGAGACCCAGTACTTC. Protein: CASTRASGNQETQYF. The variable domain in full, completed from reference TRBV2 and TRBJ2-5, reads EPEVTQTPSHQVTQMGQEVILRCVPISNHLYFYWYRQILGQKVEFLVSFYNNEISEKSEIFDDQFSVERPDGSNFTLKIRSTKLEDSAMYFCASTRASGNQETQYFGPGTRLLVL.

The V gene is TRBV7-9, the J gene TRBJ2-7, with TRBD2 identical over 7 bases. Germline values: CDR1 SEHNR, CDR2 FQNEAQ (reference sequence). Losses at the gene ends were 5 bases for V and 2 bases for J; bases not matched to a gene: 9. This CDR3 region has 15 residues. CDR3 residues: CASSPRGGRAYEQYF. The CDR3 region has the DNA TGTGCCAGCAGCCCACGGGGAGGGCGGGCCTACGAGCAGTACTTC. The full variable domain, its missing parts supplied by reference TRBV7-9 and TRBJ2-7, is DTGVSQNPRHKITKRGQNVTFRCDPISEHNRLYWYRQTLGQGPEFLTYFQNEAQLEKSRLLSDRFSAERPKGSFSTLEIQRTEQGDSAMYLCASSPRGGRAYEQYFGPGTRLTVT.

The CDR3 loop reads CATASGVFGTEAFF. CDR3 bases: TGTGCCACCGCTTCGGGGGTTTTTGGGACTGAAGCTTTCTTT. The chain joins TRBV15 to TRBJ1-1, with D tentatively TRBD1 (5 bases). Trimming pared 8 bases from V and 5 bases from J, leaving 18 bases between. Germline loops: CDR1 LNHNV, CDR2 YYDKDF (reference sequence). The length of the CDR3 is 14 residues.

The chain has TRBV7-2 and TRBJ2-7, with a tentative D call TRBD1 (5 bases). V was clipped by 5 bases and J by 2 bases, with 16 bases between them. Per the germline V gene, CDR1 is SGHTA and CDR2 is FQGNSA. The CDR3 covers 15 residues. CDR3 residues: CASSVRVLGAYEQYF. CDR3 DNA: TGTGCCAGCAGCGTCAGGGTGCTTGGGGCCTACGAGCAGTACTTC.

The rearrangement joins TRBV14 to TRBJ2-7, with no clear D. Germline V lookup: CDR1 SGHDN, CDR2 FVKESK. Between the trimmed V and J ends, which lost 2 bases and 3 bases, there was a span of 8 bases. The CDR3 covers 13 residues. CDR3 in amino acids: CASSQRLGYEQYF. The CDR3 DNA reads as TGTGCCAGCAGCCAAAGGCTAGGCTACGAGCAGTACTTC.

This clone was seen only once. This chain uses TRBV9 with TRBJ1-2, with D perhaps matching TRBD1 (5 bases). CDR3 length equals 14 residues. V was shortened by 1 base and J by 2 bases, with 9 bases between the two germline ends. Looked up from germline, CDR1 is SGDLS and CDR2 is YYNGEE. CDR3 coding DNA: TGTGCCAGCAGCGTACCGGGACTCAACTATGGCTACACCTTC. Its protein product is CASSVPGLNYGYTF.

The chain employs TRBV10-1 and TRBJ2-1; D ambiguous. The V gene lost 3 bases and the J gene lost 10 bases, with 7 bases spanning the gap. The CDR3 runs 11 residues. Per the germline V gene, CDR1 is WNHNN and CDR2 is SYGVQD (reference sequence). For the CDR3, the DNA is TGCGCCAGCAGTGATGCGGAAGAGCAGTTCTTC. Translated, it gives CASSDAEEQFF.

Here the CDR3 reads CASSQVGGDYGYTF. The CDR3 DNA reads TGTGCCAGCAGCCAAGTAGGGGGGGACTATGGCTACACCTTC. The chain has TRBV4-2 and TRBJ1-2, with a weak D call TRBD1 (6 bases). Germline loops: CDR1 LGHNA, CDR2 YNFKEQ. The CDR3 consists of 14 residues. V shed 1 base and J shed 3 bases, with 9 bases lying between them.

This sequence joins TRBV6-5 and TRBJ2-2; 8 bases match TRBD1. The CDR3 has 15 amino acids. V gave up 0 bases and J gave up 8 bases; unmatched junction bases: 5. Germline-derived CDR1 and CDR2 are MNHEY and SVGAGI. CDR3 nucleotides: TGTGCCAGCAGTTACTCGCAGGGGGCAATTGGGGAGCTGTTTTTT. As protein: CASSYSQGAIGELFF.

The table lists this clone with a few counts. This chain joins TRBV14 and TRBJ1-1, with TRBD1 identical over 10 bases. In germline, CDR1 is SGHDN, CDR2 FVKESK. This CDR3 region has 15 residues. V lost 6 bases to trimming and J lost 0 bases; unmatched junction nucleotides: 4. CDR3 in amino acids: CASSRQGALNTEAFF. CDR3 coding DNA: TGTGCCAGCAGTCGACAGGGGGCCCTGAACACTGAAGCTTTCTTT.

The gene calls are TRBV5-1 and TRBJ1-1, with 8 bases lining up with TRBD1. V dropped 3 bases and J dropped 7; count of bases not matched to a gene: 2. This CDR3 spans 12 amino acids. Germline V gene sequence: CDR1 SGHRS, CDR2 YFSETQ. This chain's CDR3 is CASSWTGNEAFF. The CDR3, as DNA: TGCGCCAGCAGCTGGACAGGGAATGAAGCTTTCTTT. The variable domain in full, with the rest retrieved from reference TRBV5-1 and TRBJ1-1, is KAGVTQTPRYLIKTRGQQVTLSCSPISGHRSVSWYQQTPGQGLQFLFEYFSETQRNKGNFPGRFSGRQFSNSRSEMNVSTLELGDSALYLCASSWTGNEAFFGQGTRLTVV.

The rearrangement joins TRBV5-6 to TRBJ2-7; 13 bases fit TRBD2. Germline assignment: CDR1 SGHDT and CDR2 YYEEEE. Trimming removed 3 bases from V and 5 bases from J; junction bases left unmatched: 8. The CDR3 is 16 residues long. CDR3: CASSSGLAGVPNEQYF. The DNA of the CDR3 is TGTGCCAGCAGCTCCGGACTAGCGGGAGTCCCAAACGAGCAGTACTTC. The whole variable domain, remainder taken from reference TRBV5-6 and TRBJ2-7, is DAGVTQSPTHLIKTRGQQVTLRCSPKSGHDTVSWYQQALGQGPQFIFQYYEEEERQRGNFPDRFSGHQFPNYSSELNVNALLLGDSALYLCASSSGLAGVPNEQYFGPGTRLTVT.